Each of the 22 T cell receptor beta chains below was sequenced from the same sample in a study of blood T cell repertoires in COVID-19. Method: immunoSEQ multiplex PCR; TCRdb's copy keeps in-frame clones and lacks some. Of fewer than 350,000 clones in the sample, around nine tenths were seen once. Sequencing was performed on PBMCs or T cells enriched from blood (not recorded which). These receptors all come from a woman aged 40 to 55 who had recovered from COVID-19.

V is TRBV7-2 and J is TRBJ2-7; 9 bases match TRBD2. The J segment lost 3 bases and the V segment lost 2 bases, leaving 5 bases of the junction unmatched. In germline, CDR1 is SGHTA, CDR2 FQGNSA. The CDR3 runs to 15 residues. The CDR3 is CASSLQRGARYEQYF. CDR3 nucleotide sequence: TGTGCCAGCAGCTTACAGCGGGGGGCCCGCTACGAGCAGTACTTC.

The CDR3 region is CASSLWGHEQFF. The CDR3 DNA reads as TGTGCCAGCAGTTTATGGGGCCATGAGCAGTTCTTC. The chain couples TRBV28 to TRBJ2-1; no reliable D call. In germline, CDR1 is MDHEN, CDR2 SYDVKM. Trimming cost V 0 bases and J 8 bases, with 5 bases left between them. The CDR3 consists of 12 residues.

Only one count was recorded for this clone. The rearrangement links TRBV11-3 to TRBJ2-2; D unresolved. This CDR3 spans 14 amino acids. Trimming pared 7 bases from V and 1 base from J, leaving 10 bases between. From germline, CDR1 is SGHNT and CDR2 YENEEA. The CDR3, as DNA: TGTGCCAGCACCCAAACACAGAACACCGGGGAGCTGTTTTTT. Amino acid sequence: CASTQTQNTGELFF.

In this sample, this clone turned up once. This chain joins TRBV30 and TRBJ2-3; TRBD2 agrees at 7 bases. The CDR3 covers 14 residues. Germline CDR1 and CDR2: GTSNPN and SVGIG (reference sequence). The junction had 10 bases not matched to a gene; V was cut back by 2 bases and J by 8 bases. CDR3 sequence: CAWSSSGVRGTQYF. The CDR3, as DNA: TGTGCCTGGAGTTCGAGCGGGGTCCGGGGTACGCAGTATTTT.

V gene TRBV2 combines with J gene TRBJ1-6; TRBD1 aligns across 8 bases. V lost 6 bases and J lost 0; bases outside the gene matches: 4. In germline, CDR1 is SNHLY, CDR2 FYNNEI. The CDR3 loop spans 16 amino acids. CDR3 loop: CASSFGQGSYNSPLHF. The CDR3 DNA reads TGTGCCAGCAGCTTCGGACAGGGCTCCTATAATTCACCCCTCCACTTT.

The gene calls are TRBV7-8 and TRBJ1-4; D not resolved. The CDR3 runs to 16 residues. Trimming pared 5 bases from V and 0 bases from J, leaving 13 bases between. Germline loops: CDR1 SGHVS, CDR2 FQNEAQ. The CDR3 region is CASSDRGRSTNEKLFF. For the CDR3, the DNA is TGTGCCAGCAGCGATAGAGGGCGGTCAACTAATGAAAAACTGTTTTTT.

This chain connects TRBV5-1 to TRBJ1-2, with TRBD1 identical over 7 bases. V shed 4 bases and J 12 bases; nucleotides not matched to a gene: 24. In germline, CDR1 is SGHRS, CDR2 YFSETQ. The CDR3 sequence is 17 residues long. The CDR3 here is CASSRSTRTGPLGVHTF. The CDR3 DNA is TGCGCCAGCAGCCGATCAACTCGGACAGGTCCCCTCGGGGTCCACACCTTC.

V usage is TRBV5-1 and J usage is TRBJ2-1, with TRBD1 as a possible D gene (6 bases). Germline V lookup: CDR1 SGHRS, CDR2 YFSETQ. The CDR3 length is 15 residues. Trimming took off 4 bases at V and 2 bases at J, with 13 bases between the two ends. The CDR3 spells CASSTQGLPYNEQFF. The CDR3 DNA follows: TGCGCCAGCAGCACCCAGGGGTTGCCCTACAATGAGCAGTTCTTC. Supplemented by reference TRBV5-1 and TRBJ2-1, the full variable domain reads KAGVTQTPRYLIKTRGQQVTLSCSPISGHRSVSWYQQTPGQGLQFLFEYFSETQRNKGNFPGRFSGRQFSNSRSEMNVSTLELGDSALYLCASSTQGLPYNEQFFGPGTRLTVL.

The rearrangement uses TRBV7-9 and TRBJ2-5; 9 positions agree with TRBD2. CDR1 is SEHNR, CDR2 FQNEAQ, per germline (reference sequence). CDR3 size: 16 residues. V shed 1 base, J shed 4 bases, and the junction held 7 bases outside the gene matches. In DNA, the CDR3 is TGTGCCAGCAGCTTAGGGCGGGGGGGCCAGAGAGAGACCCAGTACTTC. It yields the protein CASSLGRGGQRETQYF.

This chain connects TRBV28 to TRBJ1-2; a weak D match, TRBD1 (6 bases). The CDR3 is 16 residues long. Between the trimmed V and J ends, which lost 3 bases and 3 bases, there was a span of 17 bases. CDR1 and CDR2 from the germline V gene are MDHEN and SYDVKM. The CDR3 DNA sequence: TGTGCCAGCAGTTTTCCTTGGGGGGGCGGGGACTATGGCTACACCTTC. It is translated as CASSFPWGGGDYGYTF.

The V call is TRBV10-2, the J call TRBJ2-3, with 10 positions matching TRBD2. With V trimmed by 3 bases and J by 2 bases, 8 bases remained unmatched. This CDR3 is 17 amino acids long. The germline V gene has CDR1 WSHSY and CDR2 SAAADI. This chain's CDR3 is CASSELSGRGTTDTQYF. In nucleotides, the CDR3 is TGCGCCAGCAGTGAATTGAGCGGGAGGGGGACCACAGATACGCAGTATTTT.

The chain joins TRBV30 to TRBJ1-3, with D hard to call. V was cut by 0 bases and J by 2 bases, with 14 bases left in between. This CDR3 spans 16 amino acids. Looked up from germline, CDR1 is GTSNPN and CDR2 is SVGIG (reference sequence). In DNA form, the CDR3 reads TGTGCCTGGAGTGTTCGGGTCGAGGGTACTGGAAACACCATATATTTT. Its protein product is CAWSVRVEGTGNTIYF. The complete variable domain, with remaining parts taken from reference TRBV30 and TRBJ1-3, reads SQTIHQWPATLVQPVGSPLSLECTVEGTSNPNLYWYRQAAGRGLQLLFYSVGIGQISSEVPQNLSASRPQDRQFILSSKKLLLSDSGFYLCAWSVRVEGTGNTIYFGEGSWLTVV.

This chain uses TRBV29-1 with TRBJ1-1, with D possibly TRBD1 on 5 matching bases. V was cut by 6 bases and J by 3 bases, with 17 bases left in between. CDR3 size: 14 residues. Germline V lookup: CDR1 SQVTM, CDR2 ANQGSEA. DNA of the CDR3: TGCAGCGTCTTACAGGCTACGACGGACACTGAAGCTTTCTTT. Translated: CSVLQATTDTEAFF.

The chain employs TRBV29-1 and TRBJ1-1; TRBD1 agrees at 7 bases. Germline V gene data show CDR1 as SQVTM and CDR2 as ANQGSEA. The CDR3 is made up of 13 amino acids. The V and J ends lost 4 bases and 4 bases, in that order; junction bases with no gene match: 6. CDR3 nucleotides: TGCAGCGTTGCAACAGGGGTAGTCACTGAAGCTTTCTTT. Translated, it gives CSVATGVVTEAFF.

CDR3 DNA sequence: TGTGCCAGCAGCTCGGAACAGGGGTTTTACAATGAGCAGTTCTTC. Protein: CASSSEQGFYNEQFF. V and J are TRBV11-1 and TRBJ2-1; 7 bases fit TRBD1. Germline CDR1 SGHAT, CDR2 FQDESV (reference sequence). The CDR3 runs to 15 residues. J gave up 4 bases and V 4 bases, and 7 bases lay outside the gene matches.

The rearrangement links TRBV12-5 to TRBJ1-4, with 8 positions matching TRBD1. V shed 2 bases, J shed 6 bases, and the junction held 5 bases outside the gene matches. There are 15 residues in the CDR3. Germline assignment: CDR1 LGHNT and CDR2 FRNRAP. The CDR3 is CASGLNQGAYEKLFF. CDR3 nucleotide sequence: TGTGCTAGTGGTTTGAACCAGGGGGCGTATGAAAAACTGTTTTTT.

The table lists this clone with a few counts. The chain uses TRBV3-1 (or the pseudogene TRBV3-2) and TRBJ1-1, with D unclear. The CDR3 is 15 amino acids. Trimming took off 4 bases at V and 5 bases at J, with 17 bases between the two ends. Germline V gene lookup returns CDR1 LGHDT and CDR2 YNNKEL (reference sequence). The chain's CDR3 is CASSPQLGSATEAFF. DNA of the CDR3: TGTGCCAGCAGCCCCCAACTTGGGAGCGCGACTGAAGCTTTCTTT.

The V and J genes are TRBV10-3 and TRBJ2-2; D remains ambiguous. Germline CDR1 ENHRY, CDR2 SYGVKD. With 3 bases removed from V and 4 bases from J, the gap between germline ends came to 12 bases. This CDR3 spans 15 amino acids. CDR3 sequence reads: CAISDSAVPTGELFF. The CDR3 coding sequence is TGTGCCATCAGTGATTCCGCAGTTCCCACCGGGGAGCTGTTTTTT.

This chain uses TRBV6-2 or TRBV6-3 with TRBJ2-7; D unclear. This CDR3 has 12 amino acids. Per germline, CDR1 MNHEY and CDR2 SVGEGT. V was cut by 2 bases and J by 4 bases, with 6 bases left in between. CDR3 loop: CASSYARYEQYF. The CDR3 coding sequence is TGTGCCAGCAGTTACGCCAGATACGAGCAGTACTTC.

The CDR3 spells CASSLEQGASPLHF. The DNA of the CDR3 is TGCGCCAGCAGCTTGGAGCAGGGGGCTTCACCCCTCCACTTT. V usage is TRBV5-1 and J usage is TRBJ1-6; 8 nucleotides match TRBD1. J gave up 9 bases and V 0 bases, and 2 bases lay outside the gene matches. This CDR3 contains 14 residues. CDR1 and CDR2 (germline): SGHRS, YFSETQ.

The chain carries TRBV5-5 and TRBJ2-1; the D is unclear. Trimming removed 4 bases from V and 4 bases from J, with 12 bases in between. Germline CDR1 SGHKS, CDR2 YYEKEE (reference sequence). The CDR3 extends over 14 amino acids. The CDR3 loop reads CASSPLSSYNEQFF. DNA of the CDR3: TGTGCCAGCAGCCCACTAAGTTCTTACAATGAGCAGTTCTTC. The whole variable domain, remainder taken from reference TRBV5-5 and TRBJ2-1, is DAGVTQSPTHLIKTRGQQVTLRCSPISGHKSVSWYQQVLGQGPQFIFQYYEKEERGRGNFPDRFSARQFPNYSSELNVNALLLGDSALYLCASSPLSSYNEQFFGPGTRLTVL.

The rearrangement uses TRBV19 and TRBJ2-2; 14 nucleotides agree with TRBD2. Trimming took 5 bases from V and 7 from J; bases not matched to a gene: 3. The germline V gene has CDR1 LNHDA and CDR2 SQIVND (reference sequence). This CDR3 comprises 15 residues. The CDR3 nucleotides are TGTGCCAGTAGTCGGACTAGCGGGAGGATCGGGGAGCTGTTTTTT. The encoded protein is CASSRTSGRIGELFF.